This is a list of T cell receptor beta chains from one sample in a study of OX40 agonist ivuxolimab in advanced cancers. The repertoire was sequenced with immunoSEQ multiplex PCR; TCRdb's copy has only in-frame clones and lacks some. The sample records around 100,000 clones, 90% to 97% being singletons. The sample consisted of CD4+ or CD8+ T cells sorted from blood, taken in a trial of the OX40 agonist ivuxolimab. These receptor sequences come from an adult with an advanced solid tumor such as melanoma, head and neck, liver or kidney cancer. The CDR3 runs from the conserved cysteine through the conserved F or W. A D gene is named only where the DNA matches it firmly. Clone size is shown for a subset of rows, as once, few, many or a class of expanded clone.

cdr3_length	clone_size	v_call	j_call	d_call	cdr3_nt	cdr3_aa
15	.	TRBV7-3	TRBJ2-7	TRBD2	TGTGCCAGCAGCTTATATAGGACTAGCGGGGTCGAGCAGTACTTC	CASSLYRTSGVEQYF
14	.	TRBV27	TRBJ2-7	.	TGTGCCAGCAGTCCGGACGCAGCCGCCTACGAGCAGTACTTC	CASSPDAAAYEQYF
14	.	TRBV27	TRBJ1-6	TRBD1	TGTGCCAGCAGTTTCGGACAGGGAGTCTTTCCCCTCCACTTT	CASSFGQGVFPLHF
13	once	TRBV27	TRBJ2-1	.	TGTGCCAGCACGAACTGGGCGGGCAATGAGCAGTTCTTC	CASTNWAGNEQFF
12	once	TRBV19	TRBJ1-2	.	TGTGCTTCCCGGGGGGAATGGGATGGCTACACCTTC	CASRGEWDGYTF
16	once	TRBV12-5	TRBJ2-1	.	TGTGCTAGTGGTTTGGTAATCGGCGCTAGAAGTAATGAGCAGTTCTTC	CASGLVIGARSNEQFF
15	.	TRBV6-4	TRBJ1-6	.	TGTGCCAGCAGTGACCCCTACAGTAAAAATTCACCCCTCCACTTT	CASSDPYSKNSPLHF
18	.	TRBV7-6	TRBJ2-3	.	TGTGCCAGCAGCTGGGATGAGATTTCTCGGGGAGACACAGATACGCAGTATTTT	CASSWDEISRGDTDTQYF
14	.	TRBV6-5	TRBJ2-7	.	TGTGCCAGCAGTTACAAACAGGGAAGTCCCGAGCAGTACTTC	CASSYKQGSPEQYF
15	.	TRBV5-1	TRBJ2-6	.	TGCGCCAGCAGCCTAACGACCTCTGGGGCCAACGTCCTGACTTTC	CASSLTTSGANVLTF
14	.	TRBV5-4	TRBJ2-3	.	TGTGCCAGCAGCTTCATAGCGTTGACAGATACGCAGTATTTT	CASSFIALTDTQYF
15	.	TRBV30	TRBJ1-2	.	TGTGCCTGGAGTAGGCCCAGGAGGGATAACTATGGCTACACCTTC	CAWSRPRRDNYGYTF
14	.	TRBV7-2	TRBJ2-7	TRBD2	TGTGCCAGCAGGCTAGCGGCGTACTCCTACGAGCAGTACTTC	CASRLAAYSYEQYF
14	.	TRBV6-5	TRBJ1-2	.	TGTGCCAGCAGTTACTACAGCTCTAACTATGGCTACACCTTC	CASSYYSSNYGYTF
17	once	TRBV19	TRBJ2-6	TRBD1	TGTGCCAGTAGTGTGGGACAGGGTATTTCTGGGGCCAACGTCCTGACTTTC	CASSVGQGISGANVLTF
15	.	TRBV5-6	TRBJ2-3	.	TGTGCCAGCAGCCCGGTCAGCTCTAGCACAGATACGCAGTATTTT	CASSPVSSSTDTQYF
12	.	TRBV19	TRBJ2-1	TRBD1	TGTGCCAGTAGTTCGACAGGGTTTGAGCAGTTCTTC	CASSSTGFEQFF
16	.	TRBV28	TRBJ2-7	.	TGTGCCAGCAGTCCCCGTGGGGTGGGCATAGGGGAAGAGCAGTACTTC	CASSPRGVGIGEEQYF
14	.	TRBV19	TRBJ1-1	.	TGTGCCAGTAGTAGGGGGACACTCTACACTGAAGCTTTCTTT	CASSRGTLYTEAFF
14	.	TRBV5-4	TRBJ2-7	.	TGTGCCAGCTCCAGGGCGGAAAGCTCCTACGAGCAGTACTTC	CASSRAESSYEQYF
13	.	TRBV27	TRBJ2-5	.	TGTGCCAGCAGTTTAGGCGGGGAAGAGACCCAGTACTTC	CASSLGGEETQYF
16	.	TRBV6-5	TRBJ1-4	.	TGTGCCAGCAGTTACTCGAGCCAGGGAACTAATGAAAAACTGTTTTTT	CASSYSSQGTNEKLFF
15	few	TRBV6-1	TRBJ2-1	TRBD2	TGTGCCAGCAGTGAGGGGTCTAGCGGGAGTAGTGAGCAGTTCTTC	CASSEGSSGSSEQFF
15	.	TRBV4-3	TRBJ2-2	.	TGCGCCAGCAGCCAAGAGCAGGGGAATACCGGGGAGCTGTTTTTT	CASSQEQGNTGELFF
16	.	TRBV4-1	TRBJ2-7	TRBD1	TGCGCCAGCAGCCAAGAGCAGGGGACAGAGTCCTACGAGCAGTACTTC	CASSQEQGTESYEQYF
13	.	TRBV30	TRBJ1-5	.	TGTGCCTGGAGTCTAGGAGATGATCAGCCCCAGCATTTT	CAWSLGDDQPQHF
13	.	TRBV13	TRBJ2-1	.	TGTGCCAGCACCTCCGCGAGGGCGGGTGAGCAGTTCTTC	CASTSARAGEQFF
14	few	TRBV5-1	TRBJ2-7	.	TGCGCCAGCAGCTATAGGGACAATCCCTACGAGCAGTACTTC	CASSYRDNPYEQYF
14	once	TRBV7-6	TRBJ2-2	.	TGTGCCAGCAGCCCGCAACTGAACACCGGGGAGCTGTTTTTT	CASSPQLNTGELFF
16	.	TRBV6-1	TRBJ1-1	TRBD1	TGTGCCAGCAGTGACCCTACTGGGACAGGGGTTTCTGAAGCTTTCTTT	CASSDPTGTGVSEAFF
20	.	TRBV9	TRBJ2-1	.	TGTGCCAGCAGCCCCCGGGCCTGGCCGGGGGCCAATTCCTCCTACAATGAGCAGTTCTTC	CASSPRAWPGANSSYNEQFF
17	.	TRBV28	TRBJ2-2	TRBD2	TGTGCCAGCAGTTTTCTAGCGGGGGGCCGCGGCACCGGGGAGCTGTTTTTT	CASSFLAGGRGTGELFF
16	.	TRBV19	TRBJ1-2	TRBD1	TGTGCCATCGCCCCGGGCCCGAGACAGGGAGCCTATGGCTACACCTTC	CAIAPGPRQGAYGYTF
14	.	TRBV5-4	TRBJ2-7	TRBD2	TGTGCCAGCAGCCCAACTAGCGCGGGTTACGAGCAGTACTTC	CASSPTSAGYEQYF
15	.	TRBV27	TRBJ2-7	.	TGTGCCAGCACCTCTTTGGGGGGCAGGGCCTACGAGCAGTACTTC	CASTSLGGRAYEQYF
23	.	TRBV28	TRBJ1-2	.	TGTGCCAGCAGCACACTGCACCTCCCTTCGGGTTCCGAGATGGGACACGCCATGAGGGGCTACACCTTC	CASSTLHLPSGSEMGHAMRGYTF
13	.	TRBV30	TRBJ2-5	.	TGTGCCTGGAGGGGCAGAGCTCAAGAGACCCAGTACTTC	CAWRGRAQETQYF
13	.	TRBV7-8	TRBJ2-1	.	TGTGCCAGCAGCTTAGGGCTCTCCAATGAGCAGTTCTTC	CASSLGLSNEQFF
19	.	TRBV5-8	TRBJ2-1	TRBD1	TGTGCCAGCAGCTTGGGCCTTATACTGGGACAGGGGGCCTCGGATGAGCAGTTCTTC	CASSLGLILGQGASDEQFF
15	.	TRBV5-1	TRBJ2-5	.	TGCGCCAGCAGCTTGGGGACAGCGGGTCAAGAGACCCAGTACTTC	CASSLGTAGQETQYF
12	.	TRBV2	TRBJ2-7	.	TGTGCCAGCAGTGAGACAGCCTACGAGCAGTACTTC	CASSETAYEQYF
16	.	TRBV13	TRBJ2-1	TRBD2	TGTGCCAGCAGCTTAGGGCTAGCGGGAGAAAGAGGAGAGCAGTTCTTC	CASSLGLAGERGEQFF
14	.	TRBV28	TRBJ2-7	.	TGTGCCAGCAGTTTAGATGGCAGGGTGGGCGAGCAGTACTTC	CASSLDGRVGEQYF
14	.	TRBV27	TRBJ2-7	.	TGTGTCAGCAGTACCTCGTTAGGCTTCGGCGAGCAGTACTTC	CVSSTSLGFGEQYF
14	.	TRBV27	TRBJ1-2	.	TGTGCCAGCAGTGTGACGGGCGGTGGCTATGGCTACACCTTC	CASSVTGGGYGYTF
16	.	TRBV6-1	TRBJ2-3	.	TGTGCCAGCAGTGAGAGGGGGGGGACTCTCACAGATACGCAGTATTTT	CASSERGGTLTDTQYF
14	.	TRBV2	TRBJ2-7	.	TGTGCCAGCAGTGCAGGACAGCGCTCCTACGAGCAGTACTTC	CASSAGQRSYEQYF